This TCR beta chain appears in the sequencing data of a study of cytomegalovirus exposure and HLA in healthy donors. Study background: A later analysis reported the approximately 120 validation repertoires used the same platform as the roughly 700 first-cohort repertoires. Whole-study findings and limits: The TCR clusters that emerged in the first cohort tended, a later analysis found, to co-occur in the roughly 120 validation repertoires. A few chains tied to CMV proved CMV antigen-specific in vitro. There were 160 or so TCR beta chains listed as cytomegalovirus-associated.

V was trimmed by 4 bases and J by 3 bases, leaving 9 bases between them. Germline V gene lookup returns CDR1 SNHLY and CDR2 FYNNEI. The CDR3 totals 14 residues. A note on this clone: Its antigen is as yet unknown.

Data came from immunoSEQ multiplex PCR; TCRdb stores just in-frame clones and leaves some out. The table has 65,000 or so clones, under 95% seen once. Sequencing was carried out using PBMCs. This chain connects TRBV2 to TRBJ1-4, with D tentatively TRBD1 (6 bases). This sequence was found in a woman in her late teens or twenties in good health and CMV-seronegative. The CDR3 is CASSGGQSNEKLFF. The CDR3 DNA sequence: TGTGCCAGCAGTGGGGGGCAATCTAATGAAAAACTGTTTTTT.